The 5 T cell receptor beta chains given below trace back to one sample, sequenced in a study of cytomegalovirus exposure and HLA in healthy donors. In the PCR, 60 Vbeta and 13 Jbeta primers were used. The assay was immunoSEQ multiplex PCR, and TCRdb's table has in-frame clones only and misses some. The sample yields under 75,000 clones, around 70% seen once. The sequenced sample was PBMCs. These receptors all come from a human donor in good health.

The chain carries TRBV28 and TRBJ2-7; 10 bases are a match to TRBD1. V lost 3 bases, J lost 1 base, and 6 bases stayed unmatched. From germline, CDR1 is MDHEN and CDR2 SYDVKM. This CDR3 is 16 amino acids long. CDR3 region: CASSLGAGQGSYEQYF. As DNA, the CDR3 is TGTGCCAGCAGTTTGGGAGCGGGACAGGGGTCCTACGAGCAGTACTTC.

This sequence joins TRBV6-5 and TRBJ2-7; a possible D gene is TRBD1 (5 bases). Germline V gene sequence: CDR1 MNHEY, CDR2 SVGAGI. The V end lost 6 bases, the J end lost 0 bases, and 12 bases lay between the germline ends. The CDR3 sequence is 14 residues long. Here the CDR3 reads CASSRDSGSYEQYF. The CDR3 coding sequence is TGTGCCAGCAGCCGTGACAGTGGCTCCTACGAGCAGTACTTC.

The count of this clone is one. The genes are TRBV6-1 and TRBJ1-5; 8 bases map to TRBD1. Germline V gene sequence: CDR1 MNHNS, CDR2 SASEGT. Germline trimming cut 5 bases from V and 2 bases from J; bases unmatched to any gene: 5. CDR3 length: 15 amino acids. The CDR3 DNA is TGTGCCAGCAGTCGGACAGGGAAGGGCAATCAGCCCCAGCATTTT. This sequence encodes CASSRTGKGNQPQHF.

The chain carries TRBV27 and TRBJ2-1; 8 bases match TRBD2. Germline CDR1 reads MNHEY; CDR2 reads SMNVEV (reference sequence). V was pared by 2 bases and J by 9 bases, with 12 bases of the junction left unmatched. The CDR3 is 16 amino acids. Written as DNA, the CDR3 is TGTGCCAGCAGTTTAACAGGCGGGAGGAGGGCGGGTGAGCAGTTCTTC. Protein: CASSLTGGRRAGEQFF.

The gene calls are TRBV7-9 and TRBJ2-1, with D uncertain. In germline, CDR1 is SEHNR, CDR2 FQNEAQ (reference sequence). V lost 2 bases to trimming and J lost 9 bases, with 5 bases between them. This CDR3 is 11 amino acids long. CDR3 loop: CASSLSSEQFF. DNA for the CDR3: TGTGCCAGCAGCTTATCGAGTGAGCAGTTCTTC. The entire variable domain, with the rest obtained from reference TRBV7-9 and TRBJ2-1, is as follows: DTGVSQNPRHKITKRGQNVTFRCDPISEHNRLYWYRQTLGQGPEFLTYFQNEAQLEKSRLLSDRFSAERPKGSFSTLEIQRTEQGDSAMYLCASSLSSEQFFGPGTRLTVL.